These 2 T cell receptor beta chains came from one sample sequenced in a study of regulatory T cells in long-lasting Graves disease. Arm-PCR of CDR3 regions and iRepertoire HTBI primers were used to build TCR beta libraries. TCRdb redid the calling of the multiplex PCR reads with MiXCR, one entry per CDR3 protein. The data show approximately 540,000 distinct CDR3 sequences, 12% seen once. Regarding time point: newly diagnosed GD, antithyroid drugs for less than 3 months. Scientists built the TCR library using RNA that was extracted from PBMCs. The same sample was also studied in work on T cells in Graves' hyperthyroidism and ophthalmopathy.

This material consisted of peripheral blood mononuclear cells (PBMCs), taken at new diagnosis, from a patient treated with antithyroid drugs. Source of these receptors: a woman aged 25 to 39 with Graves disease.

This clonotype was counted many times. V is TRBV5-1 and J is TRBJ1-4; D remains ambiguous. V was trimmed by 2 bases and J by 5 bases, leaving 13 bases between them. The CDR3 spans 15 residues. Looked up from germline, CDR1 is SGHRS and CDR2 is YFSETQ. The CDR3 region has the DNA TGCGCCAGCAGCTTAAGGCAGGCCAGAAATGAAAAACTGTTTTTT. This gives the protein CASSLRQARNEKLFF.

Many counts were recorded for this clonotype. The chain recombines TRBV10-3 with TRBJ2-7; the D gene is possibly TRBD1 (6 bases). V was pared by 8 bases and J by 6 bases, with 26 bases between. Germline CDR1 and CDR2: ENHRY and SYGVKD. This CDR3 has 16 residues. The chain's CDR3 is CAIGTRDNNPSGEQYF. The CDR3 DNA is TGTGCCATCGGGACCCGGGACAATAATCCTTCGGGCGAGCAGTACTTC.